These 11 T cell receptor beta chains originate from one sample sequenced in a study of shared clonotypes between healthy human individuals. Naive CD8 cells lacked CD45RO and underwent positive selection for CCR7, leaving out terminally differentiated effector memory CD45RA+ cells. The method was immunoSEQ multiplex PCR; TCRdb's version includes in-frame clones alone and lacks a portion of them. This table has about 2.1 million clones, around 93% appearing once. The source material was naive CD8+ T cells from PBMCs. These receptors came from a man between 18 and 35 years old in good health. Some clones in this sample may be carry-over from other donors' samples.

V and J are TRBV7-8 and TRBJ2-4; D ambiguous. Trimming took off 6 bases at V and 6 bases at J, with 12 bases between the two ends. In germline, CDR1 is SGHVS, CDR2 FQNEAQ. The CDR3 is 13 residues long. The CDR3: CASRPLSGNIQYF. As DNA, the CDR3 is TGTGCCAGCAGGCCCCTCTCGGGAAACATTCAGTACTTC. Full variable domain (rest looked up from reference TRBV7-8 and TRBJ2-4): GAGVSQSPRYKVAKRGQDVALRCDPISGHVSLFWYQQALGQGPEFLTYFQNEAQLDKSGLPSDRFFAERPEGSVSTLKIQRTQQEDSAVYLCASRPLSGNIQYFGAGTRLSVL.

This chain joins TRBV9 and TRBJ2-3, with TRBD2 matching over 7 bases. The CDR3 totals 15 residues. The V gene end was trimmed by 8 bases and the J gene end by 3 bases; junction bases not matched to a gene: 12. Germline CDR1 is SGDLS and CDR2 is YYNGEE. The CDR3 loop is CASEYGRERTDTQYF. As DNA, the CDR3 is TGTGCCAGTGAATATGGGCGGGAGAGGACAGATACGCAGTATTTT.

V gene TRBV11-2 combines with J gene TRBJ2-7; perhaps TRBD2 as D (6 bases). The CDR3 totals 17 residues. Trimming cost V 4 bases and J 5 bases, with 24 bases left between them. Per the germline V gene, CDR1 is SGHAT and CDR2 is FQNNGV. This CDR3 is CASSSVSGSAGSHEQYF. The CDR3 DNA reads TGTGCCAGCAGCTCTGTATCCGGTTCGGCGGGAAGCCACGAGCAGTACTTC.

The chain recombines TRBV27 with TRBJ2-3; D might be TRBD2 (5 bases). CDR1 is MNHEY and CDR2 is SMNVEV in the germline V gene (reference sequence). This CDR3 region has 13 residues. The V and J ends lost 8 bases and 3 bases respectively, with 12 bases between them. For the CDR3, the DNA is TGTGCCAGCCGACTAAAATGGACAGATACGCAGTATTTT. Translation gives CASRLKWTDTQYF.

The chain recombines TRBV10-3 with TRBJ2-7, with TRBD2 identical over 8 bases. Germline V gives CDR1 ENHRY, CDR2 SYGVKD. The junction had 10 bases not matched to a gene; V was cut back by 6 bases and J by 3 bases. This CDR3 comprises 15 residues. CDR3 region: CAIRGEAGEGYEQYF. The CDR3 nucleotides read TGTGCCATCAGGGGAGAAGCGGGAGAAGGCTACGAGCAGTACTTC.

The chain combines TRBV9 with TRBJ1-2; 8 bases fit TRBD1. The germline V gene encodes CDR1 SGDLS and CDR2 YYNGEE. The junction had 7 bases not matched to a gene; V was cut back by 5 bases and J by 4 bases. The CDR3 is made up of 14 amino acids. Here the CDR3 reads CASRATDRGYGYTF. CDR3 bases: TGTGCCAGCAGGGCAACCGACAGGGGCTATGGCTACACCTTC. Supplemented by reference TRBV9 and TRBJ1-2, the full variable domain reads DSGVTQTPKHLITATGQRVTLRCSPRSGDLSVYWYQQSLDQGLQFLIQYYNGEERAKGNILERFSAQQFPDLHSELNLSSLELGDSALYFCASRATDRGYGYTFGSGTRLTVV.

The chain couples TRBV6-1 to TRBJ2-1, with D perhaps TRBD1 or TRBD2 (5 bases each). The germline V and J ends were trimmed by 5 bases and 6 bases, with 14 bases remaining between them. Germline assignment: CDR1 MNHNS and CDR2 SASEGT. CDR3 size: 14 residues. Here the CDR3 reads CASSTTRDGNEQFF. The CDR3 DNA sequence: TGTGCCAGCAGTACCACCCGGGACGGCAATGAGCAGTTCTTC.

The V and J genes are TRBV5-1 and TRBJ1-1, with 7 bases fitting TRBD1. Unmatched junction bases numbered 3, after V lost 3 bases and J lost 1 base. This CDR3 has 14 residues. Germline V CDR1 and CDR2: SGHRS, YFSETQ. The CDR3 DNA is TGCGCCAGCAGCTGGTCAGGGGGGAACACTGAAGCTTTCTTT. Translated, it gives CASSWSGGNTEAFF.

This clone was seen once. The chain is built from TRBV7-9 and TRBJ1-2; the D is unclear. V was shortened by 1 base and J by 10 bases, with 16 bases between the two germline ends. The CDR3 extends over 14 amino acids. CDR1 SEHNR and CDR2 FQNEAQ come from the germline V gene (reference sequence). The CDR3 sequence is CASSLGSRVLPYTF. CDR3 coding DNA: TGTGCCAGCAGCTTAGGGAGTAGGGTTCTCCCCTACACCTTC.

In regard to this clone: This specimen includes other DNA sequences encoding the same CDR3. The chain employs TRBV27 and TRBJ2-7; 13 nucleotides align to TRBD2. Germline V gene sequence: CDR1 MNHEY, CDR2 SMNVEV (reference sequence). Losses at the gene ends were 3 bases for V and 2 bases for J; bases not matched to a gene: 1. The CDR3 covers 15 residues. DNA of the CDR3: TGTGCCAGCAGTTTCGGACTAGCGGGAGCCTACGAGCAGTACTTC. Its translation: CASSFGLAGAYEQYF.

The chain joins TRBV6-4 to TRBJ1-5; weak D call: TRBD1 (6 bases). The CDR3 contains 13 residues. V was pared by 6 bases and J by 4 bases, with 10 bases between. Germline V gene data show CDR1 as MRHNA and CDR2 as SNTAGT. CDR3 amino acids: CASSLQGNQPQHF. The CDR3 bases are TGTGCCAGCAGCCTACAGGGTAATCAGCCCCAGCATTTT.